The rows below give T cell receptor beta chains drawn from one sample of a study of control samples from healthy donors and cancer patients. Generated by immunoSEQ multiplex PCR, the TCRdb table keeps only in-frame clones and is missing some. The sample lists about 130,000 clones, roughly 87% occurring once. Sequenced input: blood. These receptors were collected from a man aged 18 to 30 in good health. CDR3s leave out the opening cysteine and the closing phenylalanine or tryptophan. The order of the fields is CDR3 protein, V gene, J gene, CDR3 length.

CDR3: ASSFTGRGYT
V: TRBV5-1
J: TRBJ1-2
length: 10

CDR3: ASSRDRSYGYT
V: TRBV28
J: TRBJ1-2
length: 11

CDR3: AWSDGSPTNEKLF
V: TRBV30
J: TRBJ1-4
length: 13

CDR3: ASSVGAGVPSGANVLT
V: TRBV9
J: TRBJ2-6
length: 16

CDR3: ASSQDRSSGRRRDNEQF
V: TRBV3-1/TRBV3-2
J: TRBJ2-1
length: 17

CDR3: ASSPGQKSNTGELF
V: TRBV9
J: TRBJ2-2
length: 14

CDR3: ASSLAASDYEQY
V: TRBV11-2
J: TRBJ2-7
length: 12

CDR3: ASRRFTAYEQY
V: TRBV27
J: TRBJ2-7
length: 11

CDR3: ASSFNVRGYEQY
V: TRBV28
J: TRBJ2-7
length: 12

CDR3: ASSVRNAGELF
V: TRBV2
J: TRBJ2-2
length: 11

CDR3: ASSYRISATNEKLF
V: TRBV7-3
J: TRBJ1-4
length: 14

CDR3: ASSKDQGAF
V: TRBV2
J: TRBJ1-1
length: 9

CDR3: ASSLVGPPVISDYEQY
V: TRBV7-4
J: TRBJ2-7
length: 16

CDR3: ASSYRAPILDTGELF
V: TRBV6-2/TRBV6-3
J: TRBJ2-2
length: 15

CDR3: ASRRGGTAYNEQF
V: TRBV28
J: TRBJ2-1
length: 13

CDR3: ASSFDRVAEAF
V: TRBV5-1
J: TRBJ1-1
length: 11

CDR3: AWSPGLAAAETQY
V: TRBV30
J: TRBJ2-5
length: 13

CDR3: ASSIRGSNTGELF
V: TRBV19
J: TRBJ2-2
length: 13

CDR3: ASSPGANVLT
V: TRBV3-1/TRBV3-2
J: TRBJ2-6
length: 10

CDR3: SVPGGYGYT
V: TRBV29-1
J: TRBJ1-2
length: 9

CDR3: ASSLRTGSMNTEAF
V: TRBV5-6
J: TRBJ1-1
length: 14

CDR3: ASSPEGEQF
V: TRBV7-9
J: TRBJ2-1
length: 9

CDR3: ASSESTGLGSTIY
V: TRBV10-1
J: TRBJ1-3
length: 13

CDR3: SASPGTEGDTQY
V: TRBV20-1
J: TRBJ2-3
length: 12

CDR3: ASSAPLGTQETQY
V: TRBV5-4
J: TRBJ2-5
length: 13

CDR3: ATSVPGTGTDTQY
V: TRBV24-1
J: TRBJ2-3
length: 13

CDR3: ATRTGTQSTGELF
V: TRBV10-3
J: TRBJ2-2
length: 13

CDR3: ASSLTGSGVYQETQY
V: TRBV7-3
J: TRBJ2-5
length: 15

CDR3: AITTNLAGPGTGELF
V: TRBV10-3
J: TRBJ2-2
length: 15